One T cell receptor (beta chain) is described in this entry. The specificity of this receptor is unknown. No base-level quality is on record; no much larger clone is a single base apart. The data originate from a study of cytomegalovirus exposure and HLA in healthy donors (TCRdb year 2017). As for the study more broadly: An earlier analysis of under 600 of the donors reported 250 to 300 Gb of sequence data and 117 million unique TCR beta sequences from 190 million or so T cells. Because of strong linkage in the cohort, roughly five DR-DQ haplotypes were treated as single units for association and clustering. The number of typed donors differed by locus: roughly 620-630 for A, B, C, DRB1 and DQB1; approximately 530 for DQA1; over 600 for DPA1; and around 450 for DPB1. An early release that covered roughly 600 HLA-typed donors contained 250 to 350 gigabases of sequencing data and approximately 85 million unique TCR sequences. The study used immunosequencing to profile the T cell repertoires of 600 to 850 subjects and linked those repertoires to cytomegalovirus serostatus. Donor age, sex, ethnicity and CMV serostatus were compiled together with the repertoire data. The genetic ancestry cluster associated with self-reported Caucasian donors included 81% of the 300 to 400 genotyped donors. To predict cytomegalovirus infection status, the study brought together high-throughput TCR immunosequencing, statistical association of individual TCRs with disease status, and machine learning. Across around 400 genotyped donors of the cohort, an average of about 220,000 unique TCR beta nucleotide sequences per donor were sequenced, and roughly 20% of those sequences were non-productive. The study aimed to test whether signatures of past pathogen exposure could be identified by cataloging public T cell receptors. Genome-wide SNP genotypes for about 65% of the roughly 700 donors were used in a later genetic analysis, which treated that subset as a discovery cohort. In the later analysis, no new phenotypic data were used to find candidate immune exposures; instead, reliance was placed on TCR beta sequences and their occurrence across donors. Every discovery cohort repertoire had been produced on one sequencing platform. An earlier analysis of some 500 of the donors used high-throughput TCR beta sequencing to judge whether each TCR beta V gene segment behaved as functional or pseudogenic. Both class I and class II loci were covered by HLA typing, at four-digit resolution. Along with the roughly 670-subject first cohort, a separate validation cohort of over 90 different subjects was used. A later analysis re-examined previously published TCR beta repertoires from more than 650 donors and added high-resolution HLA genotyping to investigate patterns of TCR occurrence.

Library creation used the immunoSEQ multiplex PCR assay. For the multiplex PCR, a mixture combining 60 forward primers for TCR Vbeta segments and 13 reverse primers for TCR Jbeta segments was used. The CDR3 region of rearranged TCR beta genes was amplified from genomic DNA with a multiplex PCR assay. The Illumina HiSeq System was used to sequence the amplified TCR beta libraries as 87-base-pair reads. The paper's data handling went like this. A later analysis tallied 75 million to 85 million unique TCR beta chains across the 650 to 750 repertoires, and around 10 million of those chains were shared by two or more donors. To remove PCR and sequencing errors, raw reads were error-corrected and collapsed into unique sequences using a nearest-neighbor algorithm that merged closely related sequences. CDR3 sequences were aligned to IMGT reference sequences to assign V, D and J gene segments. Each retained sequence needed at least a six-nucleotide match to both a V gene segment and a J gene segment. A rearrangement counted as productive if the CDR3 had no stop codons and remained in frame with V and J, and every other rearrangement counted as non-productive. CDR3 was defined according to IMGT convention as the region running from the second conserved V-encoded cysteine to the conserved J-encoded phenylalanine. Sequences without an unambiguous match to a single V gene segment were excluded from the earlier analysis of almost 600 of the donors. An earlier analysis of some 610 of the donors called V segments functional above 56.7% productive rearrangements and segregating when the between-donor standard deviation exceeded 5%. To diagnose cytomegalovirus status from the catalog of TCR beta chain sequences, a statistical classification framework was built. In a later analysis, V and J genes were assigned by comparing TCR nucleotide sequences against IMGT/GENE-DB human TR gene sequences. In a later analysis, CDR3 sequences and most-parsimonious VDJ recombination scenarios were assigned using the TCRdist pipeline. In a later analysis, each TCR beta chain was defined by its CDR3 amino acid sequence together with its V-gene family, and reads without a unique V-gene family were excluded. A later analysis removed roughly 590 highly shared, low-generation-probability nucleotide sequences to deal with suspected cross-contamination and a sequencing artifact. A later analysis calculated a clonal expansion index for each public chain from normalized within-repertoire ranks of inferred template counts. Generation probabilities in a later analysis came from a VDJ recombination model fitted to out-of-frame rearrangements, and those results were checked against IGoR. A later analysis scored TCR-TCR, TCR-HLA and TCR-CMV co-occurrence with hypergeometric tests, applying a repertoire-size bias correction to TCR pairs. In a later analysis, false discovery rates were estimated by permuting HLA or CMV assignments 20 times. In a later analysis, co-occurring TCRs were grouped using DBSCAN, and TCRdist sequence similarity was added for clustering within HLA-allele-positive subsets. Co-occurrence clustering excluded repertoires with fewer than 30,000 or more than 120,000 public chains, plus five with anomalous nucleotide sharing. TCRdb took this table from immuneACCESS and kept in-frame rearrangements with V and J called. Such tables lack part of the clones; where checked against another copy, unresolved V genes explain under half of the gap, and the rest is unexplained. The D gene and trimming were derived from the DNA, and the V and J assignments and clone size from that table. A total of 110,000 or so clones appear in this sample, around 77% of them only once. The top ten constitute roughly 5.9% of the sample.

The CDR3 goes from the cysteine to the phenylalanine over 13 residues. The DNA shown is the 39-base CDR3, in frame from base 1. Compared with germline, V lacks 1 base and J lacks 5 bases; bases without a gene match: 2. Based on the germline V gene (reference sequence), the CDR1 and CDR2 sequences are SGHNT and YYREEE. The cohort was made up of 650 to 700 healthy bone marrow donors. At the time of sampling, every cohort member was nominally healthy, though immune exposures that went unrecorded were likely present. The donor was CMV seropositive and belonged to the group of about 290 seropositive cohort members. Every donor gave a peripheral blood sample, and the peripheral blood mononuclear cells from that sample were used for TCR beta sequencing. Genomic DNA was extracted from the blood cell samples with the Qiagen DNeasy Blood Extraction Kit. The full study reports these points: Strong co-occurrence of HLA alleles, especially DR and DQ, made assigning TCR associations to individual alleles difficult. According to a later analysis, TCR association rates differed among HLA loci, with DRB1 alleles showing the most associated TCRs and HLA-C alleles showing the fewest. According to a later analysis, most CMV-associated TCR beta chains appeared to be HLA-restricted, and the HLA associations seemed to be driven largely by CMV exposure. Compared with the roughly 670-donor mean, donors in an Asian-associated ancestry cluster had fewer N-insertions in productive TCRs, according to a later genetic analysis. Sequencing depth was assumed to be roughly uniform across donors in the presence/absence analyses, though that assumption may not hold. For the cohort, immune exposure information was limited to CMV serostatus. Compared with equally common non-associated chains, HLA-associated TCR beta chains in a later analysis were more clonally expanded and had lower generation probabilities. In a later analysis, around 17,000 TCR beta sequences were associated with specific HLA alleles at a false discovery rate of 0.05. In the study, around 160 TCR beta chains were listed as associated with cytomegalovirus. An earlier analysis of approximately 600 of the donors showed that most TCR beta V segments appeared in productive rearrangements either about 87% or about 30% of the time, which broadly matched IMGT annotations. A cluster of highly shared sequence variants was judged likely to be a technical artifact of the sequencing pipeline. It was suggested by the authors that the approach could potentially be generalized to other disease states and immunological phenotypes. A later analysis reported that several top co-occurrence clusters appeared linked to parvovirus B19, influenza, CMV and Epstein-Barr virus. V-gene and J-gene trimming of TCR beta chains was associated with a missense DCLRE1C variant in a later genetic analysis, and the association was replicated in an independent cohort. The 87-base-pair reads could not distinguish some IMGT-functional V segments, including TRBV6-2 and TRBV6-3, so those segments were excluded. Most TCR sequences were seen in very few donors, while some public TCRs were found in many individuals. A few of the identified cytomegalovirus-associated TCR beta chains were confirmed in vitro to be specific for cytomegalovirus antigens. The classifier was reported to diagnose cytomegalovirus status with high specificity and sensitivity in both the original cohort and the validation cohort. Linkage disequilibrium might explain the correlated functional status among segregating V segments, but an unknown experimental factor could not be excluded. Fewer than 20 rarely observed V segments, including chromosome 9 orphons, were excluded from the earlier analysis of some 590 of the donors because counts were too low. Because some donors lacked HLA typing at each locus, the association tests relied only on the typed subset. The cohort was sequenced for TCR beta chains only, and without alpha or paired-chain data the features that could be detected were limited. A further reported finding was that TCR beta sequences accurately predicted the HLA-A and HLA-B alleles for most subjects in the first cohort.

What was sequenced was PBMCs. This clonotype was obtained from a young woman in good health and CMV-seropositive. The chain is encoded by TRBV5-4 joined to TRBJ2-5; the junction holds 7 bases that match TRBD2. The DNA sequence is TGTGCCAGCAGCTTGACTAGCGTCGAGACCCAGTACTTC. Its coded protein is CASSLTSVETQYF.